A single sample gave rise to the 3 T cell receptor beta chains below, sequenced in a study of blood T cell repertoires in COVID-19. Profiling relied on immunoSEQ multiplex PCR, and the TCRdb table lists in-frame clones only, not all of them. The sample has about 210,000 clones; over 70% are singletons. The source material was peripheral blood. Receptors were obtained from a woman aged 65 to 85 with acute or convalescent COVID-19.

The V and J genes are TRBV30 and TRBJ1-1; D gene unclear. CDR1 and CDR2 (germline): GTSNPN, SVGIG (reference sequence). The CDR3 loop spans 11 amino acids. V dropped 7 bases and J dropped 5 bases, with 11 bases sitting between them. This chain's CDR3 is CASARGTEAFF. DNA for the CDR3: TGTGCCTCGGCACGAGGGACTGAAGCTTTCTTT.

The rearrangement uses TRBV2 and TRBJ2-5; the match to TRBD2 covers 13 bases. V trimming: 5 bases; J trimming: 1 base; junction bases outside the gene matches: 7. The CDR3 has 17 amino acids. Germline assignment: CDR1 SNHLY and CDR2 FYNNEI. The CDR3 DNA reads TGTGCCAGCAGTCGACTAGCGGGGGGAGTTTCCCAAGAGACCCAGTACTTC. This gives the protein CASSRLAGGVSQETQYF.

The rearrangement joins TRBV6-5 to TRBJ1-5, with D hard to call. CDR3 length equals 12 residues. CDR1 and CDR2 from the germline V gene are MNHEY and SVGAGI. Trimming took 4 bases from V and 6 from J, leaving 7 bases between them. The CDR3 DNA is TGTGCCAGCAGTTCTAACTTTCAGCCCCAGCATTTT. As protein: CASSSNFQPQHF.